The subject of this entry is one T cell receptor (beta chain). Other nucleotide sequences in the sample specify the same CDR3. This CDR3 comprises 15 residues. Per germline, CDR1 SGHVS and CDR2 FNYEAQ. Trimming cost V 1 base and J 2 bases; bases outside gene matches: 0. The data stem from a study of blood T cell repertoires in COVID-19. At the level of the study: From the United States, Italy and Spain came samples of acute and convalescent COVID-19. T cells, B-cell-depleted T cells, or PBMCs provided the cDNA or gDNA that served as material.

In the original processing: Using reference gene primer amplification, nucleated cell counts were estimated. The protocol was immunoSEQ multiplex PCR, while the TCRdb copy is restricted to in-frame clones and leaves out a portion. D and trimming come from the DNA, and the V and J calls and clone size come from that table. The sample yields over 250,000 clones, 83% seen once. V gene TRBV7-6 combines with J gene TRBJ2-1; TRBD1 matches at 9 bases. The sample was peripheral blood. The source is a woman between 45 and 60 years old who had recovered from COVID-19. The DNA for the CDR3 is TGTGCCAGCAGCTTAGGACAGGGGGCCTACAATGAGCAGTTCTTC. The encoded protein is CASSLGQGAYNEQFF.